This T cell receptor beta chain was sequenced for a study of cytomegalovirus exposure and HLA in healthy donors (TCRdb year 2017). General notes on the study: An earlier analysis of several hundred of the donors reported 276 Gb of sequence data and 100 million to 140 million unique TCR beta sequences from 150 million to 200 million T cells. All discovery cohort repertoires had been generated using a single sequencing platform. In a later genetic analysis, genome-wide SNP genotypes for about 60% of the 666 donors were used, and that subset was treated as a discovery cohort. An early release that covered fewer than 750 HLA-typed donors contained about 300 gigabases of sequencing data and 80 million or so unique TCR sequences. The number of typed donors differed by locus: 629-630 for A, B, C, DRB1 and DQB1; 522 for DQA1; some 610 for DPA1; and 400 to 480 for DPB1. Among some 400 genotyped donors of the cohort, an average of about 240,000 unique TCR beta nucleotide sequences was sequenced per donor, of which about 19% were non-productive. Because of strong linkage in the cohort, five DR-DQ haplotypes were treated as single units for association and clustering. Class I and class II HLA loci were covered by the typing at four-digit resolution. An earlier analysis of approximately 640 of the donors applied high-throughput TCR beta sequencing to assess whether each TCR beta V gene segment acted as functional or pseudogenic. Besides the first cohort of roughly 660 subjects, a separate validation cohort made up of 95 to 150 different subjects was used. The later analysis used no new phenotypic data to find candidate immune exposures, relying instead on TCR beta sequences and their occurrence across donors. In a later analysis, previously published TCR beta repertoires from hundreds of donors were re-analyzed and high-resolution HLA genotyping was added so that TCR occurrence patterns could be studied. High-throughput TCR immunosequencing, statistical association of individual TCRs with disease status, and machine learning were combined to predict cytomegalovirus infection status. The genetic ancestry cluster associated with self-reported Caucasian donors included about four fifths of the roughly 380 genotyped donors. The aim of the study was to test whether cataloging public T cell receptors could identify signatures of past pathogen exposure. Donor age, sex, ethnicity and CMV serostatus were compiled alongside the repertoire data. The T cell repertoires of 666 subjects were profiled by immunosequencing and related to cytomegalovirus serostatus. The investigation overall reported the following: Correlated functional status among segregating V segments might reflect linkage disequilibrium, but an unknown experimental factor could not be ruled out. This cohort had only TCR beta chains sequenced, and the lack of alpha or paired-chain data limited which features could be detected. In a later analysis, HLA-associated TCR beta chains were found to be more clonally expanded and to have lower generation probabilities than equally common non-associated chains. The earlier analysis of 450 to 700 of the donors excluded roughly 17 rarely observed V segments, including chromosome 9 orphons, because counts were too low. The classifier was reported to diagnose cytomegalovirus status with high specificity and sensitivity in both the original and validation cohorts. A total of about 180 TCR beta chains were listed by the study as associated with cytomegalovirus. A further reported finding was that TCR beta sequences accurately predicted the HLA-A and HLA-B alleles for most subjects in the first cohort. In a later analysis, most CMV-associated TCR beta chains were found to appear HLA-restricted, with HLA associations seemingly driven largely by CMV exposure. In an earlier analysis of fewer than 700 of the donors, most TCR beta V segments appeared in productive rearrangements about 87% or about 30% of the time, broadly matching IMGT annotations. A later analysis associated 15,000 to 20,000 TCR beta sequences with specific HLA alleles at a false discovery rate of 0.05. CMV serostatus was the only immune exposure information available for the cohort. Because some donors lacked HLA typing at each locus, the association tests relied only on the typed subset. The authors suggested that the approach could potentially be generalized to other disease states and immunological phenotypes. A later genetic analysis reported fewer N-insertions in productive TCRs among donors in an Asian-associated ancestry cluster than the roughly 690-donor mean. Roughly uniform sequencing depth across donors was assumed in presence/absence analyses, although this assumption may not hold. Because the 87-base-pair reads could not distinguish some IMGT-functional V segments, including TRBV6-2 and TRBV6-3, those segments were excluded. In vitro tests confirmed that a few of the cytomegalovirus-associated TCR beta chains recognize cytomegalovirus antigens. When HLA alleles, especially DR and DQ, strongly co-occurred, attributing TCR associations to individual alleles was difficult. A later analysis found that TCR association rates varied across HLA loci, with DRB1 alleles showing the most associated TCRs and HLA-C alleles the fewest. While some public TCRs were present in many individuals, most TCR sequences turned up only very rarely across donors. In a later genetic analysis, a missense DCLRE1C variant was associated with V-gene and J-gene trimming of TCR beta chains, and the association was replicated in an independent cohort. A cluster of highly shared sequence variants was judged likely to represent a technical artifact of the sequencing pipeline. In a later analysis, several top co-occurrence clusters were reported to appear linked to parvovirus B19, influenza, CMV and Epstein-Barr virus.

The method behind the library was the immunoSEQ multiplex PCR assay. For the multiplex PCR, a mixture combining 60 forward primers for TCR Vbeta segments and 13 reverse primers for TCR Jbeta segments was used. Amplification of the CDR3 region of rearranged TCR beta genes was performed with a multiplex PCR assay on genomic DNA. Amplified TCR beta libraries were sequenced as 87-base-pair reads on the Illumina HiSeq System. The study's own analysis went as follows. In a later analysis, roughly 80 million unique TCR beta chains were counted across the 650 to 700 repertoires, and roughly 11 million of these chains were shared by at least two donors. Raw reads were error-corrected and collapsed into unique sequences with a nearest-neighbor algorithm that merged closely related sequences to remove PCR and sequencing errors. CDR3 sequences were aligned to IMGT reference sequences to assign V, D and J gene segments. For a sequence to be retained, a match of at least six nucleotides to both a V gene segment and a J gene segment was required. A rearrangement counted as productive if the CDR3 had no stop codons and remained in frame with V and J, and every other rearrangement counted as non-productive. CDR3 was defined according to IMGT convention as the region running from the second conserved V-encoded cysteine to the conserved J-encoded phenylalanine. Sequences without an unambiguous match to a single V gene segment were excluded from the earlier analysis of approximately 600 of the donors. An earlier analysis of several hundred of the donors classified V segments as functional when productive rearrangements were above 56.7% and as segregating when the standard deviation between donors was above 5%. A statistical classification framework was built for diagnosing cytomegalovirus status from the catalog of TCR beta chain sequences. In a later analysis, V and J genes were assigned by comparing TCR nucleotide sequences against IMGT/GENE-DB human TR gene sequences. Using the TCRdist pipeline, a later analysis assigned CDR3 sequences along with most-parsimonious VDJ recombination scenarios. A later analysis defined each TCR beta chain by its CDR3 amino acid sequence plus V-gene family, and excluded reads lacking a unique V-gene family. In a later analysis, 500 to 700 highly shared, low-generation-probability nucleotide sequences were removed to address suspected cross-contamination and a sequencing artifact. A later analysis calculated a clonal expansion index for each public chain from normalized within-repertoire ranks of inferred template counts. Generation probabilities in a later analysis came from a VDJ recombination model fitted to out-of-frame rearrangements, and those results were checked against IGoR. In a later analysis, hypergeometric tests were used to score TCR-TCR, TCR-HLA and TCR-CMV co-occurrence, with a repertoire-size bias correction applied to TCR pairs. A later analysis estimated false discovery rates by permuting HLA or CMV assignments 20 times. In a later analysis, co-occurring TCRs were grouped using DBSCAN, and TCRdist sequence similarity was added for clustering within HLA-allele-positive subsets. Co-occurrence clustering excluded repertoires with fewer than 30,000 or more than 120,000 public chains, plus five with anomalous nucleotide sharing. TCRdb took this table from immuneACCESS and kept in-frame rearrangements with V and J called. Such tables lack part of the clones; where checked against another copy, unresolved V genes explain under half of the gap, and the rest is unexplained. Clone size and V and J calls were adopted from that table, with D and trimming inferred from the DNA. Across this sample there are 150,000 to 200,000 clones, with around 87% seen only once. The top ten clones comprise approximately 1.7% of the sample.

On this clone itself: Its antigen remains unidentified. Within one base of it there is no much larger clone, and no base qualities were kept.

The cohort was made up of about 670 healthy bone marrow donors. All cohort members were sampled while nominally healthy, although unrecorded immune exposures were likely present. The donor tested CMV seronegative, placing the donor among the 300 to 400 seronegative members of the cohort. Every donor gave a peripheral blood sample, and the peripheral blood mononuclear cells from that sample were used for TCR beta sequencing. The Qiagen DNeasy Blood Extraction Kit was used to extract genomic DNA from the blood cell samples. The germline V gene (reference sequence) supplies CDR1 SEHNR and CDR2 FQNEAQ. The CDR3 runs 14 residues from the cysteine to the phenylalanine. Only the CDR3 portion is preserved as DNA: 42 bases, with reading frame beginning at the first base. Compared with germline, V lacks 4 bases and J lacks 9 bases; bases without a gene match: 5.

Sequencing used PBMCs. The chain is assembled from TRBV7-9 and TRBJ1-6, with TRBD1 identical over 8 junction bases. The TCR sequence derives from a woman under 30 in good health and CMV-seronegative. DNA sequence: TGTGCCAGCAGCTCAGGACAGGGAGTTTCACCCCTCCACTTT. The encoded protein is CASSSGQGVSPLHF.